This T cell receptor beta chain appears in the sequencing data of a study of T cell responses to AZD1222 COVID-19 vaccine (TCRdb year 2021). Study-level background: TCR sequencing was performed for 230 to 250 trial participants, of whom roughly 200 were given two doses of AZD1222 and 26 were given two doses of MenACWY control vaccine. Trial participants were enrolled into age subgroups of 18-55, 56-69 and 70-plus years, which contained about 150, 27 and 61 TCR-sequenced participants, respectively.

The CDR3 regions of human TCRbeta chains were analyzed by immunosequencing. As for the original processing: TCRs in the repertoires were matched against a reference library of SARS-CoV-2-specific TCRs that had been generated with the MIRA antigen-specificity platform. Breadth was defined as the fraction of unique TCRs that were SARS-CoV-2-associated. Depth was defined as the fraction of total T cells that were SARS-CoV-2-associated. Using the MIRA data, each spike-specific TCR was mapped to the spike region that the TCR reacts to and placed in a CD4 or CD8 class. Log10-transformed breadth and depth values were compared by one-way ANOVA with Sidak's multiple comparisons tests. Entries here come from immuneACCESS through TCRdb and include only in-frame sequences with V and J called. Some clones fail to appear in such tables; in the studies checked, an unresolved V gene covers under half of the shortfall, and the cause of the remainder is unknown. The V and J calls and clone size come from that table; D and trimming were worked out from the DNA. In all, the sample holds 180,000 or so clones, and about 88% of those were seen once. Together, the top ten hold roughly 26% of the sample.

In the case of this clone: Its antigen target is currently unknown. Base quality data are lacking; no much larger clone is found one base away.

The investigation overall reported the following: Participants were mostly white British and included more females than males, and it was suggested by the authors that clonal diversity may have been underestimated. Reportedly, close to half of the unique spike-specific TCRs recognized epitopes lying outside the regions that are mutated in the B.1.351 and B.1.1.7 variants. CD4 TCRs associated with the vaccine covered the entire spike protein, and the dominant responses were in regions 160-218 and 743-854. Conclusions about previously exposed vaccinees were limited because only a handful of AZD1222 recipients were SARS-CoV-2 seropositive at baseline. After two AZD1222 doses, spike-specific TCR breadth and depth were significantly higher than at day 0 and than in MenACWY recipients. The 56-69-year group was small, and its depth increase did not reach significance, likely because of low power. Because no day 14 peak-response samples were available, repertoires were characterized only after the peak T cell response.

V was cut back by 2 bases and J by 8 bases, leaving a gap of 12 bases between them. In the germline V gene (reference sequence), CDR1 corresponds to SEHNR and CDR2 to FQNEAQ. The CDR3 has 14 amino acids, counting the end cysteine and phenylalanine. Solely the CDR3 DNA is kept, with 42 bases framed from the first base. The time point label on this specimen signifies: about 28 days (+/-7) after the second vaccine dose. Because spike-specific TCR depth and breadth did not differ between the two schedules, AZD1222 recipients who got a second dose at roughly 4 weeks were pooled with those who got a second dose at roughly 12 weeks. Vaccinee samples came from UK trials COV001 and COV002, including a single-blind randomized controlled phase 2/3 trial of AZD1222 (ChAdOx1 nCoV-19) in healthy adults. Trial participant PBMC samples were collected at day 0 and day 28 after the second dose for TCRbeta chain sequencing.

Here the chain combines TRBV7-9 and TRBJ1-4; matching of 6 bases hints at TRBD1 as the D gene. The sequence was obtained from an adult who received the AZD1222 COVID-19 vaccine. Source: peripheral blood, taken 28 days after the second AZD1222 dose. The CDR3 is CASSLRGAGEKLFF. The nucleotide sequence reads as follows: TGTGCCAGCAGCTTAAGGGGGGCGGGCGAAAAACTGTTTTTT.